This T cell receptor beta chain appears in the sequencing data of a study of T cells after yellow fever vaccination. Study-level background: Preparation of the low-cell-number fractions used SMART-Seq v4 Ultra Low Input.

TCRdb ran MiXCR on the 5' RACE reads and lists one entry per CDR3 protein. The sample includes some 390,000 distinct CDR3 sequences, roughly a sixth of them seen just once. This clonotype was counted between two and nine times. The germline gives CDR1 MNHNS, CDR2 SASEGT. V trimming: 0 bases; J trimming: 4 bases; junction bases outside the gene matches: 11. This CDR3 is built from 19 residues. J is TRBJ2-2 and V is TRBV6-1; 10 nucleotides line up with TRBD2. The receptor was derived from a man younger than 30 who received the YFV17D yellow fever vaccine. The sequences come from PBMCs, collected before the yellow fever booster vaccination. As DNA, the CDR3 is TGTGCCAGCAGTGAAGCGCTTGGTCTAGCGGGGGTTCGCACCGGGGAGCTGTTTTTT. This encodes CASSEALGLAGVRTGELFF.